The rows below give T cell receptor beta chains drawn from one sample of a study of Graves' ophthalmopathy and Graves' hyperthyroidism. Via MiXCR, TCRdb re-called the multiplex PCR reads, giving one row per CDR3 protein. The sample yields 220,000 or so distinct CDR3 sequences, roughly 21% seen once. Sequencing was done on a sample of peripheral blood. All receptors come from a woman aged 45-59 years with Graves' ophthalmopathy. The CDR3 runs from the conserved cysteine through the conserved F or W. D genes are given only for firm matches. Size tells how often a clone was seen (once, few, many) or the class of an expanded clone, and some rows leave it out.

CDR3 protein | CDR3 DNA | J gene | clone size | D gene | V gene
CASSASVLTADTIYF | TGTGCCAGCAGTGCGTCGGTGCTTACCGCGGACACCATATATTTT | TRBJ1-3 | once | . | TRBV6-4
CASSEGGSGEQYF | TGTGCCAGCAGTGAAGGCGGGAGTGGGGAGCAGTACTTC | TRBJ2-7 | many | TRBD2 | TRBV6-1
CAWSVPPGKGYTF | TGTGCCTGGAGTGTACCCCCAGGGAAAGGCTACACCTTC | TRBJ1-2 | . | . | TRBV30
CASHDGGYQETQYF | TGTGCCAGTCATGACGGGGGGTACCAAGAGACCCAGTACTTC | TRBJ2-5 | . | TRBD2 | TRBV19
CASSLPREVGYGYTF | TGTGCCAGCAGTTTACCCAGGGAAGTAGGATATGGCTACACCTTC | TRBJ1-2 | . | . | TRBV28
CASSQGGAYDEQYF | TGTGCCAGCAGCCAAGGAGGGGCGTACGACGAGCAGTACTTC | TRBJ2-7 | many | . | TRBV4-2
CASSPTQGSKNIQYF | TGTGCCAGCAGTCCTACTCAGGGATCCAAAAACATTCAGTACTTC | TRBJ2-4 | . | . | TRBV27
CSARTSAKNIQYF | TGCAGTGCTAGGACTAGCGCCAAAAACATTCAGTACTTC | TRBJ2-4 | many | TRBD2 | TRBV20-1
CASSLNAGGTGELFF | TGCGCCAGCAGCTTGAATGCGGGGGGAACCGGGGAGCTGTTTTTT | TRBJ2-2 | . | TRBD2 | TRBV5-1
CASSIVPAYGYTF | TGTGCCAGTAGTATAGTCCCAGCTTATGGCTACACCTTC | TRBJ1-2 | many | . | TRBV19
CASSIGTSGIETQYF | TGTGCCAGTAGTATAGGGACTAGCGGAATAGAGACCCAGTACTTC | TRBJ2-5 | many | TRBD2 | TRBV19
CASSPQPRGTGELFF | TGTGCCAGCTCACCCCAACCGAGGGGTACCGGGGAGCTGTTTTTT | TRBJ2-2 | few | . | TRBV18
CASSFSLPSGGFSYNSPLHF | TGTGCCAGCAGTTTTTCCCTTCCATCAGGGGGCTTCTCCTATAATTCACCCCTCCACTTT | TRBJ1-6 | many | TRBD1 | TRBV27
CASSSKRGTEAFF | TGTGCCAGCAGTTCTAAAAGGGGCACTGAAGCTTTCTTT | TRBJ1-1 | many | . | TRBV12-3/TRBV12-4
CASSFGGQGYEKLFF | TGTGCCAGCAGTTTTGGTGGACAGGGGTATGAAAAACTGTTTTTT | TRBJ1-4 | . | TRBD1 | TRBV28
CASSEAGQGNYEQYF | TGTGCCAGCAGTGAAGCGGGACAGGGGAACTACGAGCAGTACTTC | TRBJ2-7 | many | TRBD1 | TRBV2
CASSRRSDWRDYEQYF | TGTGCCAGCAGCCGTAGGTCGGACTGGCGGGACTACGAGCAGTACTTC | TRBJ2-7 | many | . | TRBV6-5
CSVVPDRMNTEAFF | TGCAGCGTTGTCCCGGACAGGATGAACACTGAAGCTTTCTTT | TRBJ1-1 | many | TRBD1 | TRBV29-1
CASKSSGTSYEQYF | TGTGCCAGTAAGAGCTCGGGAACCTCCTACGAGCAGTACTTC | TRBJ2-7 | many | . | TRBV19
CASSVDRLMGSNQPQHF | TGTGCCAGTAGTGTAGACAGGTTGATGGGTAGCAATCAGCCCCAGCATTTT | TRBJ1-5 | many | . | TRBV19
CASTKMGNYGYTF | TGTGCCAGCACCAAAATGGGGAACTATGGCTACACCTTC | TRBJ1-2 | many | . | TRBV27
CASSLDSWAYEQYF | TGTGCCAGCAGTTTGGACAGTTGGGCCTACGAGCAGTACTTC | TRBJ2-7 | many | . | TRBV6-5
CSVQGALGYTF | TGCAGCGTTCAGGGGGCGCTTGGCTACACCTTC | TRBJ1-2 | many | TRBD1 | TRBV29-1
CASSLRHPNTEAFF | TGTGCCAGCAGTTTACGGCACCCGAACACTGAAGCTTTCTTT | TRBJ1-1 | many | . | TRBV27
CASSLTSSNQPQHF | TGTGCCAGTAGTCTGACCAGTAGCAATCAGCCCCAGCATTTT | TRBJ1-5 | many | . | TRBV19
CASSTPGTGHNYGYTF | TGTGCCAGCAGCACACCCGGGACGGGGCATAACTATGGCTACACCTTC | TRBJ1-2 | . | . | TRBV28
CASSLGLGGNQPQHF | TGTGCCAGCAGCTTAGGATTAGGAGGCAATCAGCCCCAGCATTTT | TRBJ1-5 | many | . | TRBV13
CASSDSPVYEQYF | TGCGCCAGCAGTGACAGTCCCGTCTACGAGCAGTACTTC | TRBJ2-7 | many | . | TRBV10-2
CARSTDRVFYGYTF | TGTGCCAGGAGCACGGACAGGGTGTTCTATGGCTACACCTTC | TRBJ1-2 | . | TRBD1 | TRBV5-6
CASSYSLRRRGYEQYF | TGTGCCAGCAGTTACTCGTTACGGCGGCGGGGCTACGAGCAGTACTTC | TRBJ2-7 | . | . | TRBV6-5
CASSLDRKYEQYF | TGTGCCAGCAGCCTTGACAGGAAATACGAGCAGTACTTC | TRBJ2-7 | once | . | TRBV28
CATSKLRGNQPQHF | TGTGCCACCAGCAAGCTTCGTGGCAATCAGCCCCAGCATTTT | TRBJ1-5 | many | . | TRBV15
CASSLGAPSVTEAFF | TGTGCCAGCAGCTTAGGGGCCCCGAGCGTCACTGAAGCTTTCTTT | TRBJ1-1 | few | . | TRBV7-2
CSARDWNTEAFF | TGCAGTGCTAGAGATTGGAACACTGAAGCTTTCTTT | TRBJ1-1 | many | . | TRBV20-1
CASSLRGVGSSGNTIYF | TGTGCCAGCAGCTTAAGGGGAGTGGGCTCCTCTGGAAACACCATATATTTT | TRBJ1-3 | many | . | TRBV11-2